One sample yielded the 16 T cell receptor beta chains listed below, sequenced in a study of blood T cells in healthy people across ages. The second PCR ran about 6 to 11 cycles with a sample-barcoded 5' primer and J-beta primers. TCRdb recomputed calls from the 5' RACE reads with MiXCR, one row per CDR3 protein. Counted here are over 300,000 distinct CDR3 sequences, about 52% occurring once; the ten biggest clones make up over 40%. The sample taken for sequencing was blood. The origin of the receptors is a man aged 55 to 70 in good health.

In this sample, this clonotype turned up a few times. This chain uses TRBV7-2 with TRBJ2-5, with D possibly matching TRBD2 (6 bases). The V and J ends lost 4 bases and 11 bases respectively, with 23 bases between them. Germline V gives CDR1 SGHTA, CDR2 FQGNSA. The CDR3 consists of 15 residues. The CDR3 bases are TGTGCCAGCAGCTCACAGTTATCAGGGAGGTCGGTGCAGTACTTC. It encodes CASSSQLSGRSVQYF.

This chain links TRBV5-1 with TRBJ2-4, with TRBD2 as a possible D gene (6 bases). The J call is uncertain, as TRBJ2-7 better fits the DNA end. This CDR3 spans 15 amino acids. CDR1 SGHRS and CDR2 YFSETQ come from the germline V gene. The CDR3 loop reads CASSLDGGSYYEQYF. The CDR3 DNA follows: TGCGCCAGCAGCTTGGACGGGGGATCCTACTACGAGCAGTACTTC.

The CDR3 DNA sequence: TGTGCCAGCAGCTTAGATCCTACAATAATGGATGAGCAGTACTTC. This codes for CASSLDPTIMDEQYF. The chain links TRBV11-2 to TRBJ2-7; no definite D call. CDR3 length: 15 amino acids. V lost 0 bases and J 7 bases, leaving 16 bases between the germline ends. Germline-derived CDR1 and CDR2 are SGHAT and FQNNGV.

The rearrangement uses TRBV6-1 and TRBJ2-6; no reliable D call. V lost 0 bases to trimming and J lost 0 bases, with 15 bases between them. Germline CDR1 and CDR2: MNHNS and SASEGT. The CDR3 consists of 19 residues. The CDR3 region is CASSEALWQGSSGANVLTF. As DNA, the CDR3 is TGTGCCAGCAGTGAAGCGCTTTGGCAAGGGTCCTCTGGGGCCAACGTCCTGACTTTC.

This chain uses TRBV9 with TRBJ2-5, with 12 bases matching TRBD2. There are 17 residues in the CDR3. The V gene end was trimmed by 3 bases and the J gene end by 5 bases; junction bases not matched to a gene: 11. The germline CDR1 and CDR2 sequences are SGDLS and YYNGEE. The CDR3 nucleotides are TGTGCCAGCAGCGCCCATCACTCCACTAGCGGGGGGGAGACCCAGTACTTC. Encoded protein: CASSAHHSTSGGETQYF. The whole variable domain, filled in from reference TRBV9 and TRBJ2-5, reads DSGVTQTPKHLITATGQRVTLRCSPRSGDLSVYWYQQSLDQGLQFLIQYYNGEERAKGNILERFSAQQFPDLHSELNLSSLELGDSALYFCASSAHHSTSGGETQYFGPGTRLLVL.

J is TRBJ2-4 and V is TRBV20-1; possibly TRBD1 for D (5 bases). The V and J ends lost 6 bases and 0 bases respectively, with 9 bases between them. Per germline, CDR1 DFQATT and CDR2 SNEGSKA (reference sequence). The CDR3 loop spans 13 amino acids. In nucleotides, the CDR3 is TGCAGTGCCCCCGGACAAGCCAAAAACATTCAGTACTTC. Translating it yields CSAPGQAKNIQYF.

The chain employs TRBV12-3 or TRBV12-4 and TRBJ2-5, with 7 positions matching TRBD2. The CDR3 has 13 amino acids. Trimming took 9 bases from V and 11 from J; bases not matched to a gene: 15. CDR3 sequence: CASNSGGCNEQYF. The CDR3 coding sequence is TGTGCCAGTAACTCGGGAGGATGCAATGAGCAGTACTTC.

The CDR3 protein is CAIRAERGNNQPQHF. For the CDR3, the DNA is TGTGCCATCAGAGCCGAAAGGGGCAACAATCAGCCCCAGCATTTT. The J gene is TRBJ1-5, the V gene TRBV10-3, with D possibly being TRBD1 (5 bases). V was cut by 6 bases and J by 3 bases, with 15 bases left in between. CDR3 length equals 15 residues. Per germline, CDR1 ENHRY and CDR2 SYGVKD.

CDR3 coding DNA: TGTGCCATCAGTGAGCCGACCGGGCAATACGAGCAGTTCTTC. Translation: CAISEPTGQYEQFF. The J gene is TRBJ2-1, the V gene TRBV10-3, with D hard to call. The CDR3 consists of 14 residues. The V gene lost 2 bases and the J gene lost 10 bases, with 15 bases spanning the gap. CDR1 and CDR2 from the germline V gene are ENHRY and SYGVKD.

The table lists this clonotype with many counts. The chain uses TRBV19 and TRBJ2-3, with TRBD1 identical over 8 bases. After removal of 7 bases from V and 1 base from J, the junction contained 10 bases not matched to a gene. This CDR3 spans 16 amino acids. CDR1 LNHDA and CDR2 SQIVND come from the germline V gene (reference sequence). CDR3 sequence reads: CASIGMDREGTDTQYF. The CDR3 nucleotides read TGTGCCAGTATTGGAATGGACAGGGAAGGCACAGATACGCAGTATTTT.

The V and J genes are TRBV6-2 or TRBV6-3 and TRBJ1-2; possibly TRBD1 for D (5 bases). The germline V gene has CDR1 MNHEY and CDR2 SVGEGT. Trimming stripped 8 bases from V and 7 bases from J, with 17 bases between. CDR3 length: 13 residues. The CDR3 region is CASFTTPGVGYTF. CDR3 DNA sequence: TGTGCCAGCTTTACCACACCGGGGGTTGGCTACACCTTC.

The J gene is TRBJ2-3, the V gene TRBV27, with a tentative D call TRBD1 (8 bases). CDR1 and CDR2 from the germline V gene are MNHEY and SMNVEV (reference sequence). V lost 5 bases and J 1 base, leaving 13 bases between the germline ends. The CDR3 runs 15 residues. CDR3 DNA: TGTGCCAGCAGTCACAGGGGGGGCGGCACAGATACGCAGTATTTT. Its protein product is CASSHRGGGTDTQYF.

V is TRBV29-1 and J is TRBJ2-2, with no clear D. Trimming pared 2 bases from V and 6 bases from J, leaving 4 bases between. Germline V gene lookup returns CDR1 SQVTM and CDR2 ANQGSEA. The CDR3 loop spans 11 amino acids. The CDR3 loop reads CSVEFAGELFF. CDR3 in DNA: TGCAGCGTTGAATTCGCCGGGGAGCTGTTTTTT.

The CDR3 loop is CASRMVSGRAVTDTQYF. CDR3 sequence (DNA): TGCGCCAGCAGAATGGTGAGCGGGAGGGCCGTCACAGATACGCAGTATTTT. The chain recombines TRBV10-1 with TRBJ2-3; 10 bases match TRBD2. The CDR3 is 17 amino acids. CDR1 and CDR2 from the germline V gene are WNHNN and SYGVQD (reference sequence). With V trimmed by 6 bases and J by 2 bases, 11 bases remained unmatched.

The V call is TRBV10-3, the J call TRBJ1-1; the D is unclear. Trimming took 3 bases from V and 0 from J, leaving 11 bases between them. The CDR3 extends over 15 amino acids. Looked up from germline, CDR1 is ENHRY and CDR2 is SYGVKD. In DNA form, the CDR3 reads TGTGCCATCAGTGATCCGGGGAATTTGAACACTGAAGCTTTCTTT. This encodes CAISDPGNLNTEAFF.

This clonotype was recorded a few times. V and J are TRBV6-5 and TRBJ2-5, with TRBD2 identical over 9 bases. Germline CDR1 and CDR2: MNHEY and SVGAGI. With V trimmed by 7 bases and J by 11 bases, 14 bases remained unmatched. This CDR3 is 14 amino acids long. This chain's CDR3 is CASTRSGRNNEQYF. In nucleotides, the CDR3 is TGTGCCAGCACCCGTAGCGGGAGAAACAATGAGCAGTACTTC.